These 7 T cell receptor beta chains came from one sample sequenced in a study of CD8+ T cells in alopecia areata. cDNA prepared by RNA extraction and subsequent reverse transcription served as the template for sequencing. Clones were sequenced by immunoSEQ multiplex PCR, and TCRdb holds only the in-frame ones, with some missing. The table includes around 210,000 clones, 56% detected once. Input material: CD8+ T cells sorted from blood. These TCRs come from a human donor in good health.

This chain links TRBV7-8 with TRBJ1-3; D is unclear. This CDR3 is built from 14 residues. V lost 3 bases and J lost 2, with 8 bases in between. Looked up from germline, CDR1 is SGHVS and CDR2 is FQNEAQ. CDR3 residues: CASSFGEPGNTIYF. The CDR3 region has the DNA TGTGCCAGCAGCTTTGGGGAGCCTGGAAACACCATATATTTT.

The chain recombines TRBV6-5 with TRBJ1-2; D not resolved. There are 13 residues in the CDR3. From germline, CDR1 is MNHEY and CDR2 SVGAGI. V shed 0 bases and J shed 4 bases, with 6 bases lying between them. In DNA form, the CDR3 reads TGTGCCAGCAGTTACTCGGGCAGCTATGGCTACACCTTC. The encoded protein is CASSYSGSYGYTF.

The genes are TRBV29-1 and TRBJ2-3; no definite D call. Trimming cost V 3 bases and J 4 bases, with 8 bases left between them. Germline CDR1 and CDR2: SQVTM and ANQGSEA. The CDR3 has 12 amino acids. The CDR3 spells CSVDFSSDTQYF. The CDR3 DNA reads TGCAGCGTTGATTTCTCCTCAGATACGCAGTATTTT.

V gene TRBV29-1 combines with J gene TRBJ2-1; D is ambiguous. The V gene lost 7 bases and the J gene lost 0 bases, with 10 bases spanning the gap. Per germline, CDR1 SQVTM and CDR2 ANQGSEA. CDR3 size: 13 residues. In nucleotides, the CDR3 is TGCAGCGCGCGAATAGGCTCCTACAATGAGCAGTTCTTC. This encodes CSARIGSYNEQFF.

The rearrangement links TRBV10-3 to TRBJ1-1, with 9 bases lining up with TRBD1. This CDR3 spans 15 amino acids. Germline CDR1 reads ENHRY; CDR2 reads SYGVKD. V was pared by 9 bases and J by 0 bases, with 8 bases of the junction left unmatched. In nucleotides, the CDR3 is TGTGCCATTCACCCCGGGACAGGGATGAACACTGAAGCTTTCTTT. Amino acids: CAIHPGTGMNTEAFF.

The chain links TRBV29-1 to TRBJ2-1, with D tentatively TRBD1 or TRBD2 (5 bases each). V was clipped by 1 base and J by 15 bases, with 16 bases between them. Germline V gene lookup returns CDR1 SQVTM and CDR2 ANQGSEA. The CDR3 is made up of 12 amino acids. CDR3 amino acids: CSVEVEGTNRFF. CDR3 nucleotides: TGCAGCGTTGAAGTTGAGGGGACCAACCGGTTCTTC.

The gene calls are TRBV29-1 and TRBJ2-7, with D perhaps matching TRBD1 (6 bases). Germline V gene sequence: CDR1 SQVTM, CDR2 ANQGSEA. V lost 5 bases and J 6 bases, leaving 17 bases between the germline ends. The CDR3 is made up of 13 amino acids. CDR3 coding DNA: TGCAGCGTTACACCACCAACAGGGCGCGAGCAGTACTTC. Translated, it gives CSVTPPTGREQYF.